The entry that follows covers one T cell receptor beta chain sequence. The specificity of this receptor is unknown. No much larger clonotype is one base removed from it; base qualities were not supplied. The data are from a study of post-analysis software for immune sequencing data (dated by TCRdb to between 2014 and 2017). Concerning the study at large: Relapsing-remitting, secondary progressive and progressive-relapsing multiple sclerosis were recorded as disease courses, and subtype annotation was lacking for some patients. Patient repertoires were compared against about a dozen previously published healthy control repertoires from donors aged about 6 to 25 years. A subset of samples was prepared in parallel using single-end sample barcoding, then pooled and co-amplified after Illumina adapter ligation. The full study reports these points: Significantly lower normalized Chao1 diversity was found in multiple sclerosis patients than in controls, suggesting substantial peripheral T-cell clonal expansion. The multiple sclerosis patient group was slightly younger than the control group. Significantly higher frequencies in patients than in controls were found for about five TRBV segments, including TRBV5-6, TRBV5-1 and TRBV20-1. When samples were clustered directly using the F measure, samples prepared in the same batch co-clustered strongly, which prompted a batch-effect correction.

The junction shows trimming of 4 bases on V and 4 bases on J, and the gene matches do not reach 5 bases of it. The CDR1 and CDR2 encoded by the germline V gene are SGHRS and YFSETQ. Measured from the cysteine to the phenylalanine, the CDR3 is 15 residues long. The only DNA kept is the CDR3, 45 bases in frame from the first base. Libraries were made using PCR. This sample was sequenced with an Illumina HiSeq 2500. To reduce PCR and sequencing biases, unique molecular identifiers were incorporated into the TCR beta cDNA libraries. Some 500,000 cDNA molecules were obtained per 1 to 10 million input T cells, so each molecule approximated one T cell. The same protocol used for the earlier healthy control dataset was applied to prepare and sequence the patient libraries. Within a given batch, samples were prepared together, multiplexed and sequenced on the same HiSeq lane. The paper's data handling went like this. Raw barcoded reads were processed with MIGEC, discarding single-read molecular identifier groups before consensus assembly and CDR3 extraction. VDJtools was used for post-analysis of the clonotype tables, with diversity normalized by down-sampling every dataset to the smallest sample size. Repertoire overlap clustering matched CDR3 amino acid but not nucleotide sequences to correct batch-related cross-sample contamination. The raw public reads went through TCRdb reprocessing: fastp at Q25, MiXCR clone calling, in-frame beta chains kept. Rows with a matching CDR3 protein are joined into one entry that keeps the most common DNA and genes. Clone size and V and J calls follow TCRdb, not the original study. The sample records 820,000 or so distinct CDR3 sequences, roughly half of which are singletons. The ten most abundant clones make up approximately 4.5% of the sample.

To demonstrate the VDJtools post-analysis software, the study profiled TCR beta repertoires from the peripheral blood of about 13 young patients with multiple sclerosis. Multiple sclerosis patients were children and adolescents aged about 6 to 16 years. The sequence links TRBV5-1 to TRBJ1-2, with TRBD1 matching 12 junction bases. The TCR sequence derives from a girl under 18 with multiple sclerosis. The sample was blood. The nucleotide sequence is TGCGCCAGCAGCCTACAGGGACAGGGGGCCTATGGCTACACCTTC. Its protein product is CASSLQGQGAYGYTF.